This T cell receptor (beta chain) originates from a study of T cell repertoires in cytomegalovirus infection. TCRdb recomputed calls from the reads with MiXCR, one row per CDR3 protein. The sample records 650,000 to 900,000 distinct CDR3 sequences, approximately 30% being singletons. Points on this clonotype: Its antigen is currently unknown.

This CDR3 is built from 16 residues. The ends lost 4 bases at V and 2 bases at J; junction bases unmatched: 10. CDR1 is LGHNA, CDR2 YSLEER, per germline. The material sequenced was cultured CD8+ T cells from PBMCs, taken from culture after CMV antigen stimulation. This receptor was taken from a human donor in good health (CMV status not recorded). Some clones in this sample may be carry-over from other donors' samples. This chain links TRBV4-3 with TRBJ1-2, with 7 bases aligning to TRBD1. Here the CDR3 reads CASSRGTMTGNYGYTF. The CDR3 DNA is TGCGCCAGCAGCCGCGGAACAATGACAGGGAACTATGGCTACACCTTC.